This T cell receptor (beta chain) originates from a study of T cell repertoires in cytomegalovirus infection. Germline V gene sequence: CDR1 MGHRA, CDR2 YSYEKL. This CDR3 region has 18 residues. Via MiXCR, TCRdb re-called the reads, giving one row per CDR3 protein. The data hold some 100,000 distinct CDR3 sequences, with around 28% observed a single time. Comment on this clonotype: Its specificity is unknown. The junction shows a germline mismatch at one end, possibly a read error.

The origin of this receptor is a human donor in good health (CMV status not recorded). Some clones in this sample may be carry-over from other donors' samples. The chain links TRBV4-1 to TRBJ2-2; possible D gene TRBD2, 5 bases. The starting material was CD8+ T cells from cultured PBMCs, obtained from culture after CMV antigen stimulation. CDR3 loop: CASSQEDKIGLTSGELFF. CDR3 bases: TGTGCCAGCAGCCAGGAGGATAAGATAGGTCTGACCTCCGGGGAGCTGTTTTTT.